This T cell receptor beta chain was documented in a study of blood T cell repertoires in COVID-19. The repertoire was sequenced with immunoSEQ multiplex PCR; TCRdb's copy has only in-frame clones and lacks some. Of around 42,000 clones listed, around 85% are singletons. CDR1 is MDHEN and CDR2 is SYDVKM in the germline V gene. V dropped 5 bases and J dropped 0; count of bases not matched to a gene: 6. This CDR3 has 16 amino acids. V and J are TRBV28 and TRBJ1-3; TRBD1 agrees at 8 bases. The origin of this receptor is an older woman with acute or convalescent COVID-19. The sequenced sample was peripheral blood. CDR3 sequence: CASSPGQVISGNTIYF. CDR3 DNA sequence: TGTGCCAGCAGTCCGGGACAGGTGATCTCTGGAAACACCATATATTTT. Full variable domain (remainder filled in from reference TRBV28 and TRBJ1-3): DVKVTQSSRYLVKRTGEKVFLECVQDMDHENMFWYRQDPGLGLRLIYFSYDVKMKEKGDIPEGYSVSREKKERFSLILESASTNQTSMYLCASSPGQVISGNTIYFGEGSWLTVV.